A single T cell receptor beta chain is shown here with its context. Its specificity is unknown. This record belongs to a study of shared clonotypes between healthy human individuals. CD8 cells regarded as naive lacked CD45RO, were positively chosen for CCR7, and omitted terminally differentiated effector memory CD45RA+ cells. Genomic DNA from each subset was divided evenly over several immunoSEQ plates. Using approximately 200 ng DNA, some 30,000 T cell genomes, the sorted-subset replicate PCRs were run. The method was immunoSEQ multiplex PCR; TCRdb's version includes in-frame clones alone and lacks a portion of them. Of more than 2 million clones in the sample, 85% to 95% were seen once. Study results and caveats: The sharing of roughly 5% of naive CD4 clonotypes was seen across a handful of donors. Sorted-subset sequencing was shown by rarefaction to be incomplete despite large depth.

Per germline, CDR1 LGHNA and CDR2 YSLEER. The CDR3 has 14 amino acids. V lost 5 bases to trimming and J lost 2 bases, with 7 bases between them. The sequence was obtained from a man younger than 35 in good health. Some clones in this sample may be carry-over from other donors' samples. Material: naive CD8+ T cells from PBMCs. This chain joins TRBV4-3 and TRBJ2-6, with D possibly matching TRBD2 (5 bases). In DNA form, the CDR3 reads TGCGCCAGCAGCTGGGGAGCTGGGGCCAACGTCCTGACTTTC. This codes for CASSWGAGANVLTF.